The next 19 T cell receptor beta chains were all read from a single sample in a study of cytomegalovirus exposure and HLA in healthy donors. 60 Vbeta and 13 Jbeta primers were used in PCR. Sequencing was performed with immunoSEQ multiplex PCR; in TCRdb, only in-frame clones are kept and a portion is missing. In the table there are about 140,000 clones, 75% to 80% of which are singletons. The sequencing input was PBMCs. The source is a female donor in good health and CMV-seronegative.

The chain combines TRBV5-1 with TRBJ1-1; 7 bases agree with TRBD1. Trimming at V came to 2 bases and at J to 3 bases, leaving 1 base not matched to a gene. Germline-derived CDR1 and CDR2 are SGHRS and YFSETQ. There are 13 residues in the CDR3. DNA for the CDR3: TGCGCCAGCAGCTTACAGGGGCACACTGAAGCTTTCTTT. Residues: CASSLQGHTEAFF.

This clone was recorded once. The chain joins TRBV10-2 to TRBJ2-3; possibly TRBD1 for D (6 bases). Germline V gene data show CDR1 as WSHSY and CDR2 as SAAADI. Trimming took off 2 bases at V and 2 bases at J, with 11 bases between the two ends. CDR3 size: 15 residues. The CDR3 loop reads CASSELGGATDTQYF. For the CDR3, the DNA is TGCGCCAGCAGTGAGCTAGGGGGAGCCACAGATACGCAGTATTTT.

As concerns this clone: The junction departs from germline at one end; a sequencing error may be responsible. The chain uses TRBV7-9 and TRBJ1-2; a possible D gene is TRBD1 (6 bases). CDR1 is SEHNR, CDR2 FQNEAQ, per germline (reference sequence). This CDR3 contains 15 residues. CDR3: CASSLYEGFAGGYPF. The CDR3 coding sequence is TGTGCCAGCAGCTTATACGAGGGCTTCGCGGGGGGCTACCCCTTC.

The V and J genes are TRBV7-9 and TRBJ1-1; D not certain. The CDR3 runs to 13 residues. Germline assignment: CDR1 SEHNR and CDR2 FQNEAQ (reference sequence). V was pared by 4 bases and J by 0 bases, with 6 bases between. The CDR3 nucleotides are TGTGCCAGCAGCTCTCGGGTGAACACTGAAGCTTTCTTT. Translating it yields CASSSRVNTEAFF.

This rearrangement joins TRBV19 to TRBJ1-1; no clear D. The ends were cut back, 2 bases at V and 1 base at J, with 5 bases in the middle. Germline V gene data show CDR1 as LNHDA and CDR2 as SQIVND (reference sequence). This CDR3 is 13 amino acids long. This CDR3 is CASSIRQNTEAFF. The CDR3 region has the DNA TGTGCCAGTAGTATAAGACAGAACACTGAAGCTTTCTTT.

The CDR3 nucleotides are TGTGCCAGCAGCCATCGGGGGGACGGGGTAGAGACCCAGTACTTC. Protein product: CASSHRGDGVETQYF. The V and J genes are TRBV7-9 and TRBJ2-5, with 7 bases fitting TRBD2. The germline CDR1 and CDR2 sequences are SEHNR and FQNEAQ (reference sequence). The CDR3 has 15 residues. V shed 5 bases and J 4 bases; nucleotides not matched to a gene: 10.

This clone was seen many times. J is TRBJ2-7 and V is TRBV18; 7 nucleotides match TRBD2. The V segment lost 4 bases and the J segment 5 bases; nucleotides outside the gene matches: 11. Looked up from germline, CDR1 is KGHSH and CDR2 is LQKENI. CDR3 length: 15 amino acids. The CDR3 loop is CASSQVGRGTDEQYF. DNA for the CDR3: TGTGCCAGCTCACAGGTTGGGAGGGGAACTGACGAGCAGTACTTC.

In DNA form, the CDR3 reads TGTGCCAGCCGGCCACTAGCCCATGAGCAGTTCTTC. As protein: CASRPLAHEQFF. V and J are TRBV6-1 and TRBJ2-1; D is possibly TRBD2 (6 bases). The CDR3 covers 12 residues. The germline CDR1 and CDR2 sequences are MNHNS and SASEGT. Trimming stripped 8 bases from V and 8 bases from J, with 13 bases between.

The CDR3 here is CASGPPYSGGYEQYF. The CDR3 DNA sequence: TGTGCCAGCGGCCCCCCGTATAGCGGTGGCTACGAGCAGTACTTC. The chain is built from TRBV28 and TRBJ2-7; possible D gene TRBD2, 6 bases. V was trimmed by 8 bases and J by 3 bases, leaving 20 bases between them. CDR1 is MDHEN, CDR2 SYDVKM, per germline. This CDR3 contains 15 residues.

This clone was observed a handful of times. The J gene is TRBJ1-5, the V gene TRBV7-9; 10 bases match TRBD1. The CDR3 spans 16 residues. CDR1 and CDR2 from the germline V gene are SEHNR and FQNEAQ (reference sequence). V shed 3 bases and J 5 bases; nucleotides not matched to a gene: 7. The CDR3 sequence: CASSFGDRGLDQPQHF. CDR3 sequence (DNA): TGTGCCAGCAGCTTTGGGGACAGGGGACTGGATCAGCCCCAGCATTTT.

This clone occurred a few times. The chain joins TRBV7-8 to TRBJ1-2, with D possibly matching TRBD1 (6 bases). V dropped 6 bases and J dropped 8 bases, with 16 bases sitting between them. The V gene's germline CDR1 is SGHVS and CDR2 FQNEAQ. This CDR3 comprises 13 residues. The CDR3 here is CASRSINQGGYTF. CDR3 DNA: TGTGCCAGCAGATCTATTAATCAGGGGGGCTACACCTTC.

V gene TRBV6-1 combines with J gene TRBJ1-5, with unresolved D. Germline V lookup: CDR1 MNHNS, CDR2 SASEGT. V was cut by 5 bases and J by 4 bases, with 9 bases left in between. The CDR3 length is 13 residues. This chain's CDR3 is CASSSTVNQPQHF. The CDR3 coding sequence is TGTGCCAGCAGTTCTACAGTTAATCAGCCCCAGCATTTT.

Only one count was recorded for this clone. V usage is TRBV19 and J usage is TRBJ1-5; 7 nucleotides match TRBD1. V trimming: 3 bases; J trimming: 1 base; junction bases outside the gene matches: 27. Germline lookup yields CDR1 LNHDA and CDR2 SQIVND (reference sequence). This CDR3 has 23 residues. The CDR3 nucleotides read TGTGCCAGTAGTATGTCCTCTGCCTCTTCCCGGGACAGAAGGGGGTCCAGCAATCAGCCCCAGCATTTT. Its protein product is CASSMSSASSRDRRGSSNQPQHF. Supplemented by reference TRBV19 and TRBJ1-5, the full variable domain reads DGGITQSPKYLFRKEGQNVTLSCEQNLNHDAMYWYRQDPGQGLRLIYYSQIVNDFQKGDIAEGYSVSREKKESFPLTVTSAQKNPTAFYLCASSMSSASSRDRRGSSNQPQHFGDGTRLSIL.

This chain uses TRBV4-1 with TRBJ1-5; 8 nucleotides agree with TRBD1. Germline V gene lookup returns CDR1 MGHRA and CDR2 YSYEKL. Trimming cost V 0 bases and J 9 bases; bases outside gene matches: 13. The CDR3 totals 17 residues. CDR3 nucleotide sequence: TGCGCCAGCAGCCAAGATCCAACCAGGGGGCGACCCGGGCCCCAGCATTTT. It translates to CASSQDPTRGRPGPQHF.

This clone was seen a few times. The chain uses TRBV4-2 and TRBJ2-3; D gene ambiguous. The V end lost 1 base, the J end lost 6 bases, and 5 bases lay between the germline ends. Germline values: CDR1 LGHNA, CDR2 YNFKEQ. This CDR3 has 12 amino acids. DNA of the CDR3: TGTGCCAGCAGCCAAGCCCGTGATACGCAGTATTTT. Translation gives CASSQARDTQYF.

The V and J genes are TRBV2 and TRBJ1-4; D unclear. CDR3 length: 13 amino acids. Germline values: CDR1 SNHLY, CDR2 FYNNEI. V lost 0 bases and J 8 bases, leaving 7 bases between the germline ends. CDR3 sequence: CASSEAGREKLFF. CDR3 DNA sequence: TGTGCCAGCAGTGAAGCGGGCCGGGAAAAACTGTTTTTT.

J is TRBJ2-3 and V is TRBV19; tentatively, D is TRBD1 (6 bases). In germline, CDR1 is LNHDA, CDR2 SQIVND (reference sequence). V lost 5 bases, J lost 2 bases, and 8 bases lay in between. The CDR3 covers 13 residues. The CDR3: CASSDRSTDTQYF. The CDR3 nucleotides are TGTGCCAGTAGTGACAGGTCCACAGATACGCAGTATTTT.

The V gene is TRBV9, the J gene TRBJ1-3; TRBD1 agrees at 7 bases. From germline, CDR1 is SGDLS and CDR2 YYNGEE. The CDR3 runs 14 residues. The ends lost 0 bases at V and 8 bases at J; junction bases unmatched: 5. Written as DNA, the CDR3 is TGTGCCAGCAGCGTAGAAGGGGACAGTCACACCATATATTTT. Its translation is CASSVEGDSHTIYF. Full variable domain (remainder filled in from reference TRBV9 and TRBJ1-3): DSGVTQTPKHLITATGQRVTLRCSPRSGDLSVYWYQQSLDQGLQFLIQYYNGEERAKGNILERFSAQQFPDLHSELNLSSLELGDSALYFCASSVEGDSHTIYFGEGSWLTVV.

The chain links TRBV29-1 to TRBJ1-3; D is perhaps TRBD1 (5 bases). This CDR3 is built from 16 residues. The germline V and J ends were trimmed by 7 bases and 1 base, with 20 bases remaining between them. In germline, CDR1 is SQVTM, CDR2 ANQGSEA. CDR3 in amino acids: CSGSSIDSLSGNTIYF. The CDR3 DNA reads TGCAGCGGCAGTTCGATCGACAGTTTGTCTGGAAACACCATATATTTT. Variable domain in full (rest from reference TRBV29-1 and TRBJ1-3): SAVISQKPSRDICQRGTSLTIQCQVDSQVTMMFWYRQQPGQSLTLIATANQGSEATYESGFVIDKFPISRPNLTFSTLTVSNMSPEDSSIYLCSGSSIDSLSGNTIYFGEGSWLTVV.